Given below is one TCR beta chain in context. The sample originates from a study of blood T cell repertoires in COVID-19. Study summary: Material from acute and convalescent COVID-19 was sourced from the United States, Italy and Spain.

Original analysis: The assay estimated nucleated cells by amplifying reference gene primers. TCRdb keeps only in-frame clones here, not all; method: immunoSEQ multiplex PCR. V, J and clone size were drawn from that table, and D and trimming were deduced from the DNA. Of more than 70,000 clones detected, approximately 83% appear once; the ten largest clones hold around 4.1%. With 5 bases clipped from V and 9 bases from J, the junction kept 12 bases outside the gene matches. The CDR3 is 15 amino acids. The germline gives CDR1 LNHDA, CDR2 SQIVND (reference sequence). V gene TRBV19 combines with J gene TRBJ2-1, with 8 bases fitting TRBD2. This sequence was found in a man between 60 and 75 years old with acute or convalescent COVID-19. Sequencing was carried out using peripheral blood. CDR3 coding DNA: TGTGCCAGTAGTGTACTAGCGGCCTCTTCCATTGAGCAGTTCTTC. It encodes CASSVLAASSIEQFF.